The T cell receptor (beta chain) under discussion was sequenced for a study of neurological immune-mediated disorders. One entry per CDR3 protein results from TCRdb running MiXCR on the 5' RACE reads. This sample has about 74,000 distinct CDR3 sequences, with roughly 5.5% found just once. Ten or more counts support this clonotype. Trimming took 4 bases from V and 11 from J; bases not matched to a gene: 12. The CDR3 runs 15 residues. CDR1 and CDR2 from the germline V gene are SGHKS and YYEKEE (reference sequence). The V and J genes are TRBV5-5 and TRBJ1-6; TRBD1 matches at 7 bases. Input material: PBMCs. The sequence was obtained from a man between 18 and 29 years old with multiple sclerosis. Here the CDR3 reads CASSPEQGPGTPLHF. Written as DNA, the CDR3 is TGTGCCAGCAGCCCCGAACAGGGGCCGGGGACACCCCTCCACTTT.